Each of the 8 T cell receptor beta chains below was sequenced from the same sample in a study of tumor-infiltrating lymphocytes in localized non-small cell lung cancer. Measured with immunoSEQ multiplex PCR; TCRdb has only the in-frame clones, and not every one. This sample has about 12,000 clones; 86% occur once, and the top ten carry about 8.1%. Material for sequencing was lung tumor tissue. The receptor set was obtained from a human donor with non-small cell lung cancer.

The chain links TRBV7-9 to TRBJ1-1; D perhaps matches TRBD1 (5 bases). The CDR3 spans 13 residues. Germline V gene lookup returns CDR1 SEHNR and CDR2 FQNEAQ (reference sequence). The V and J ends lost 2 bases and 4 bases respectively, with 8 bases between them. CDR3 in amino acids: CASSLLQGTEAFF. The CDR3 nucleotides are TGTGCCAGCAGCTTACTCCAGGGCACTGAAGCTTTCTTT.

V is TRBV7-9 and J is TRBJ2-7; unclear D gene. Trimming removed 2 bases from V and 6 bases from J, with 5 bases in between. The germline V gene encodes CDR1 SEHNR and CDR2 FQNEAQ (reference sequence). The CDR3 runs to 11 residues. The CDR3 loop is CASSLNTEQYF. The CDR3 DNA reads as TGTGCCAGCAGCTTAAACACCGAGCAGTACTTC.

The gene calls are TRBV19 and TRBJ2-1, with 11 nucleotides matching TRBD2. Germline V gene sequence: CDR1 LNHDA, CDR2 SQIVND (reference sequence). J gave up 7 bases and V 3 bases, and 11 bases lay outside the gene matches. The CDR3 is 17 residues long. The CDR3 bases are TGTGCCAGTAGTATGTTAGCGGGAGGGATTTTTAGGAATGAGCAGTTCTTC. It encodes CASSMLAGGIFRNEQFF.

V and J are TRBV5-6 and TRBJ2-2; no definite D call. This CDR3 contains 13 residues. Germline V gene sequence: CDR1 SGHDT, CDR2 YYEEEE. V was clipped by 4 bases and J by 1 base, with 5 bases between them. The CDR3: CASSPGNTGELFF. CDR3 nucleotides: TGTGCCAGCAGCCCGGGGAACACCGGGGAGCTGTTTTTT.

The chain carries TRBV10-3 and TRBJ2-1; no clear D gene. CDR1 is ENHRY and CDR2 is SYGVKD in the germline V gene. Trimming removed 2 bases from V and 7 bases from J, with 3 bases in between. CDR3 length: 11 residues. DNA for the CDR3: TGTGCCATCAGTGAGGCAAATGAGCAGTTCTTC. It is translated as CAISEANEQFF.

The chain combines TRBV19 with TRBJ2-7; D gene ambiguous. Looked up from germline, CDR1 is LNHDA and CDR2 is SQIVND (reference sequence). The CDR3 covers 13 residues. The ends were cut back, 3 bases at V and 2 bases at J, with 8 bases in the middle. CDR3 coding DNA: TGTGCCAGTAGTATTGCCGGAGCCTACGAGCAGTACTTC. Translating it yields CASSIAGAYEQYF.

CDR3 in DNA: TGCGCCAGCAGTGAGACTAGGGGGTACGGGGAGCTGTTTTTT. This translates into CASSETRGYGELFF. The chain uses TRBV10-2 and TRBJ2-2, with TRBD1 as a possible D gene (6 bases). V shed 2 bases and J shed 7 bases, with 11 bases lying between them. The CDR3 loop spans 14 amino acids. Germline CDR1 is WSHSY and CDR2 is SAAADI.

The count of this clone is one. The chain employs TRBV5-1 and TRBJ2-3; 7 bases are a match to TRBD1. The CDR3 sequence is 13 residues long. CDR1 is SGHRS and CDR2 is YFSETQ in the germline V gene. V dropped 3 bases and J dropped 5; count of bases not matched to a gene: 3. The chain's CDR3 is CASSSQGEDTQYF. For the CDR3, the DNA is TGCGCCAGCAGCTCCCAGGGGGAAGATACGCAGTATTTT.